A single sample is the source of the 5 T cell receptor beta chains below, sequenced in a study of graft-versus-host responses after intestinal transplantation. Which antigens these TCRs recognize remains unknown. Produced via immunoSEQ multiplex PCR; TCRdb's table is partial and in-frame only. The repertoire holds over 70,000 clones, with less than 90% as singletons. The sample consisted of unstimulated CD8+ T cells sorted from spleen or lymph node cells, taken before intestinal transplant. The source of these receptors is a human donor who received an intestinal transplant.

The rearrangement joins TRBV5-1 to TRBJ2-7; possibly TRBD2 for D (5 bases). V was pared by 4 bases and J by 7 bases, with 21 bases between. Germline V gene sequence: CDR1 SGHRS, CDR2 YFSETQ. The CDR3 extends over 15 amino acids. CDR3 loop: CASSAGSRTLKEQYF. CDR3 bases: TGCGCCAGCAGCGCGGGTTCCCGAACGCTAAAAGAGCAGTACTTC.

The rearrangement links TRBV5-4 to TRBJ2-5; 10 bases line up with TRBD2. Judging by the DNA end, TRBJ2-7 fits better; the J call may be wrong. Germline loops: CDR1 SGHNT, CDR2 YYREEE (reference sequence). The CDR3 runs to 15 residues. The CDR3 is CASSDGTSAPYEQYF. The CDR3 DNA reads as TGTGCCAGCAGCGATGGGACTAGCGCCCCCTACGAGCAGTACTTC.

The rearrangement joins TRBV7-9 to TRBJ1-2; 7 bases align to TRBD1. Germline V CDR1 and CDR2: SEHNR, FQNEAQ (reference sequence). V shed 4 bases and J 6 bases; nucleotides not matched to a gene: 8. This CDR3 contains 14 residues. The chain's CDR3 is CASSSFRGFDGYTF. CDR3 DNA: TGTGCCAGCAGCTCGTTCAGGGGGTTCGATGGCTACACCTTC.

The chain is built from TRBV11-3 and TRBJ2-1; 9 bases fit TRBD1. This CDR3 has 17 residues. The V segment lost 5 bases and the J segment 0 bases; nucleotides outside the gene matches: 8. Germline V gene data show CDR1 as SGHNT and CDR2 as YENEEA. The CDR3 bases are TGTGCCAGCAGCACCTGGGACAGGGACTTCTCCTACAATGAGCAGTTCTTC. This sequence encodes CASSTWDRDFSYNEQFF. The full variable domain, rest sourced from reference TRBV11-3 and TRBJ2-1, is EAGVVQSPRYKIIEKKQPVAFWCNPISGHNTLYWYLQNLGQGPELLIRYENEEAVDDSQLPKDRFSAERLKGVDSTLKIQPAELGDSAVYLCASSTWDRDFSYNEQFFGPGTRLTVL.

The chain employs TRBV2 and TRBJ2-7; the match to TRBD1 covers 8 bases. The germline gives CDR1 SNHLY, CDR2 FYNNEI. With V trimmed by 7 bases and J by 3 bases, 23 bases remained unmatched. CDR3 length: 19 amino acids. The chain's CDR3 is CASKPADRAAIWSGYEQYF. The CDR3 nucleotides are TGTGCCAGCAAGCCCGCGGACAGGGCCGCCATTTGGAGCGGCTACGAGCAGTACTTC.